These T cell receptor beta chains were read from a single sample in a study of early T cells in non-severe SARS-CoV-2 infection. MiXCR, applied by TCRdb to the 5' RACE reads, yields one record per CDR3 protein. The sample consists of approximately 30,000 distinct CDR3 sequences, about 4.5% of them appearing once. The sample comprised whole blood. The receptors stem from an adult who was a healthcare worker with PCR-confirmed SARS-CoV-2 infection or an uninfected control (not recorded which). Each CDR3 is given with its conserved first and last residue. The order of the fields is V gene, J gene, D gene, clone size, CDR3 protein, CDR3 DNA. The D gene is left open where the match is weak. Clone size, where shown, is once, few, many, or a class for clones that have expanded.

TRBV28	TRBJ2-4	TRBD1	many	CASRSYRGAKNIQYF	TGTGCCAGCAGATCATACAGGGGAGCCAAAAACATTCAGTACTTC
TRBV7-6	TRBJ1-1	.	.	CASSLQVGSHTEAFF	TGTGCCAGCAGCCTCCAGGTAGGGTCCCACACTGAAGCTTTCTTT
TRBV6-2/TRBV6-3	TRBJ2-6	.	many	CASSYNSGANVLTF	TGTGCCAGCAGTTACAACTCTGGGGCCAACGTCCTGACTTTC
TRBV7-9	TRBJ2-3	.	few	CASSDEIDREGSDTQYF	TGTGCCAGCAGCGATGAAATAGACAGGGAGGGGTCAGATACGCAGTATTTT
TRBV12-3/TRBV12-4	TRBJ2-1	TRBD1	many	CASSPGTGYNEQFF	TGTGCCAGCAGCCCAGGGACAGGGTACAATGAGCAGTTCTTC
TRBV20-1	TRBJ2-7	.	many	CSARAAYEQYF	TGCAGTGCCAGGGCTGCCTACGAGCAGTACTTC
TRBV7-2	TRBJ1-2	TRBD1	.	CASSNNRGSYGYTF	TGTGCCAGCAGCAATAACAGGGGTTCCTATGGCTACACCTTC
TRBV7-2	TRBJ2-5	.	few	CASSLAPRGETQYF	TGTGCCAGCAGCTTAGCGCCCCGAGGAGAGACCCAGTACTTC
TRBV3-1	TRBJ1-5	.	few	CASSQGPNSNQPQHF	TGTGCCAGCAGCCAGGGACCGAATAGCAATCAGCCCCAGCATTTT
TRBV7-9	TRBJ2-3	.	many	CASSLDGADTQYF	TGTGCCAGCAGCTTAGACGGGGCGGATACGCAGTATTTT
TRBV28	TRBJ2-6	.	many	CASSFSAGANVLTF	TGTGCCAGCAGTTTCTCAGCTGGGGCCAACGTCCTGACTTTC
TRBV28	TRBJ2-7	.	few	CASSLLVQGYEQYF	TGTGCCAGCAGTTTATTAGTACAGGGCTACGAGCAGTACTTC
TRBV28	TRBJ1-2	.	medium-sized	CASSLSLRGRDGYTF	TGTGCCAGCAGTTTATCTCTCAGAGGCCGGGATGGCTACACCTTC
TRBV19	TRBJ2-7	.	many	CASQPESSYEQYF	TGTGCCAGCCAACCTGAAAGCTCCTACGAGCAGTACTTC
TRBV18	TRBJ1-6	.	.	CASSGDNSPLHF	TGTGCCAGCTCAGGAGATAATTCACCCCTCCACTTT
TRBV6-2/TRBV6-3	TRBJ2-7	.	many	CASSYEGARYEQYF	TGTGCCAGCAGTTACGAGGGTGCCCGCTACGAGCAGTACTTC
TRBV3-1	TRBJ2-7	TRBD1	many	CASSPQGADEQYF	TGTGCCAGCAGCCCGCAGGGGGCGGACGAGCAGTACTTC
TRBV5-8	TRBJ1-5	.	many	CASSLLVGQPQHF	TGTGCCAGCAGCTTGTTGGTTGGTCAGCCCCAGCATTTT
TRBV28	TRBJ1-2	.	many	CASSFGSIYGYTF	TGTGCCAGCAGTTTTGGCTCCATCTATGGCTACACCTTC
TRBV7-9	TRBJ1-2	.	many	CASSSSYNYGYTF	TGTGCCAGCAGCTCTTCGTATAACTATGGCTACACCTTC
TRBV7-9	TRBJ1-6	.	many	CASSLADTSNSPLHF	TGTGCCAGCAGCTTAGCGGATACAAGTAATTCACCCCTCCACTTT
TRBV5-1	TRBJ2-5	.	.	CASSERQETQYF	TGCGCCAGCAGCGAACGACAAGAGACCCAGTACTTC
TRBV5-4	TRBJ2-2	TRBD1	.	CASSIPGGAGELFF	TGTGCCAGCAGCATCCCAGGGGGCGCCGGGGAGCTGTTTTTT
TRBV18	TRBJ2-3	.	many	CASSPLGEDTQYF	TGTGCCAGCTCACCGTTGGGGGAAGATACGCAGTATTTT
TRBV7-6	TRBJ2-2	.	many	CASSFGEGVYTGELFF	TGTGCCAGCAGCTTCGGAGAAGGGGTGTACACCGGGGAGCTGTTTTTT
TRBV6-5	TRBJ2-1	.	many	CASSSPGITSNNEQFF	TGTGCCAGCAGTTCCCCCGGGATAACCTCTAACAATGAGCAGTTCTTC
TRBV5-1	TRBJ2-2	TRBD2	many	CASSYLAGNTGELFF	TGCGCCAGCAGCTACCTAGCGGGTAACACCGGGGAGCTGTTTTTT
TRBV29-1	TRBJ1-1	TRBD1	many	CSVGGQGNRNTEAFF	TGCAGCGTTGGGGGACAGGGGAATCGGAACACTGAAGCTTTCTTT